These T cell receptor beta chains were read from a single sample in a study of T cell responses to AZD1222 COVID-19 vaccine. Method: immunoSEQ multiplex PCR; TCRdb's copy keeps in-frame clones and lacks some. Among 87,000 or so clones listed, nearly 90% were seen once. The sequenced sample was peripheral blood, obtained on day 0 of AZD1222 vaccination. These receptors were obtained from an adult in good health. Each CDR3 is given with its conserved first and last residue. Each record gives: CDR3 length, V gene, J gene, clone size, D gene, CDR3 DNA, CDR3 protein. D genes are given only for firm matches. Some rows mark clone size as missing; the rest say once, few, many or name a class of expanded clone.

13,TRBV4-3,TRBJ1-2,-,TRBD1,TGCGCCAGCAGCCAGGACAGGGGGGGTGGCTACACCTTC,CASSQDRGGGYTF
13,TRBV6-6,TRBJ2-7,-,-,TGTGCCAGCAGTTACTCGGGGGCGGGCGAGCAGTACTTC,CASSYSGAGEQYF
14,TRBV5-8,TRBJ2-5,-,-,TGTGCCAGCAGCCTCCACAGGTTATCGGAGACCCAGTACTTC,CASSLHRLSETQYF
17,TRBV5-1,TRBJ1-1,-,-,TGCGCCAGCAGCTTGGTCCAAACGAGGTTCAGTAACACTGAAGCTTTCTTT,CASSLVQTRFSNTEAFF
17,TRBV7-9,TRBJ1-5,once,-,TGTGCCAGCAGCCTTGGGCGCCCGTTGACAGGTACTCAGCCCCAGCATTTT,CASSLGRPLTGTQPQHF
15,TRBV6-5,TRBJ1-3,-,-,TGTGCCAGCAGTATCACAGTGCCCTCTGGAAACACCATATATTTT,CASSITVPSGNTIYF
15,TRBV6-5,TRBJ1-5,-,-,TGTGCCAGCAGTTACTCGACAGCTAGCAATCAGCCCCAGCATTTT,CASSYSTASNQPQHF
13,TRBV10-3,TRBJ1-2,once,TRBD1,TGTGCCATCAGCAAAGCTACAGGGGATGGCTACACCTTC,CAISKATGDGYTF
14,TRBV7-2,TRBJ1-1,-,-,TGTGCCAGCAGCTTAGTTGGCAGGAACACTGAAGCTTTCTTT,CASSLVGRNTEAFF
20,TRBV12-5,TRBJ1-5,-,-,TGTGCTAGTGGTTTGACCCGGGAGGGTATAGGAGAGGTTAGCAATCAGCCCCAGCATTTT,CASGLTREGIGEVSNQPQHF
19,TRBV5-1,TRBJ1-1,-,TRBD1,TGCGCCAGCAGCTTGTTCCCGCCGGGACAGGGAAAGGTGAACACTGAAGCTTTCTTT,CASSLFPPGQGKVNTEAFF
15,TRBV5-6,TRBJ1-1,-,-,TGTGCCAGCAGCTTGGTTTGGCAGACGAACACTGAAGCTTTCTTT,CASSLVWQTNTEAFF
14,TRBV6-5,TRBJ1-4,-,-,TGTGCCAGCAGCCCGACGGCAACTAATGAAAACCTGTTTTTT,CASSPTATNENLFF
16,TRBV7-2,TRBJ1-6,-,-,TGTGCCAGCAGCCTGACGTATTCTCCCGTTAATTCACCCCTCCACTTT,CASSLTYSPVNSPLHF
16,TRBV9,TRBJ1-4,-,TRBD1,TGTGCCAGCGGACGGACAGGGGAAACAACTAATGAAAAACTGTTTTTT,CASGRTGETTNEKLFF
12,TRBV28,TRBJ1-2,few,-,TGTGCCAGCAGTTTACAGGGAGGGGGCTACACCTTC,CASSLQGGGYTF
16,TRBV4-3,TRBJ2-3,-,-,TGCGCCAGCAGCCAAGATGGGGGCGGGGCGGGAGATACGCAGTATTTT,CASSQDGGGAGDTQYF
13,TRBV6-5,TRBJ1-1,-,-,TGTGCCAGCGAGAGCGAATTAGCCACTGAAGCTTTCTTT,CASESELATEAFF
20,TRBV9,TRBJ1-6,few,-,TGTGCCAGCAGCGTAGTTAGGAGGGGTTTAAACCCATCCCGAAATTCACCCCTCCACTTT,CASSVVRRGLNPSRNSPLHF
14,TRBV19,TRBJ1-3,-,-,TGTGCCACCAGCGAGGCCAGCTCTGGAAACACCATATATTTT,CATSEASSGNTIYF
14,TRBV5-6,TRBJ2-1,-,-,TGTGCCAGCAGCTCCAATACCCCTTACAATGAGCAGTTCTTC,CASSSNTPYNEQFF
11,TRBV20-1,TRBJ2-5,-,-,TGCAGTGCTAGGGGGCCGGGGACCCAGTACTTC,CSARGPGTQYF
14,TRBV15,TRBJ2-5,-,TRBD1,TGTGCCACCAGCGACAGGGGGCAGGCGGAGACCCAGTACTTC,CATSDRGQAETQYF
15,TRBV7-3,TRBJ2-3,-,-,TGTGCCAGCAGCGGGGGCCCGGCCCCAACAGATACGCAGTATTTT,CASSGGPAPTDTQYF
14,TRBV27,TRBJ1-3,-,TRBD1,TGTGCCAGCAGTCGCGGGACAGGGGTTAACACCATATATTTT,CASSRGTGVNTIYF
15,TRBV2,TRBJ1-1,-,-,TGTGCCAGCAGTGAATGGGCCGGGCGGAACACTGAAGCTTTCTTT,CASSEWAGRNTEAFF